What follows is one T cell receptor (beta chain) and its context. Antigen unknown. The data were taken from a study of cytomegalovirus exposure and HLA in healthy donors. The CDR3 has 14 amino acids. Germline V lookup: CDR1 MDHEN, CDR2 SYDVKM. V dropped 3 bases and J dropped 6; count of bases not matched to a gene: 6. Assay: immunoSEQ multiplex PCR; the TCRdb copy retains only in-frame clones and omits some. Of around 98,000 clones listed, roughly 84% are singletons. The study, taken as a whole, reports: In vitro data verified a few CMV-associated chains as specific for CMV antigens. Researchers counted around 180 TCR beta chains as cytomegalovirus-associated. A subsequent analysis found that TCR clusters from the first cohort also tended to co-occur in the approximately 130 validation repertoires, with approximately 95% of cluster scores above 0.

Sequencing used PBMCs. This chain connects TRBV28 to TRBJ2-7, with 9 bases fitting TRBD2. The receptor comes from a man between 18 and 29 years old in good health and CMV-seropositive. The CDR3 loop is CASSFRREGREQYF. The CDR3 DNA sequence: TGTGCCAGCAGTTTTAGGCGGGAGGGCCGCGAGCAGTACTTC.